This TCR beta chain was recovered during a study of blood T cell repertoires in COVID-19. On the study more broadly: Whether acute or convalescent, the COVID-19 samples came from the United States, Italy and Spain. PBMCs, B-cell-depleted T cells, or T cells were the source of the cDNA or gDNA that made up the material.

The CDR3 covers 11 residues. Trimming left V 8 bases short and J 7 bases short, with 11 bases between. CDR1 and CDR2 from the germline V gene are WSHSY and SAAADI. In the source study's methods: Amplification with reference gene primers provided the estimates of nucleated cell counts. Measured with immunoSEQ multiplex PCR; TCRdb has only the in-frame clones, and not every one. V and J calls plus clone size are reproduced from that table; the DNA served to infer D and trimming. Among about 140,000 clones, roughly 79% were seen once, and the ten largest hold less than 2%. The chain couples TRBV10-2 to TRBJ2-5, with D perhaps TRBD1 (5 bases). The receptor was derived from a woman in her sixties or seventies with acute or convalescent COVID-19. Sequencing input: peripheral blood. The CDR3 nucleotides are TGCGCCAGCGGGGCGTTGGGGACCCAGTACTTC. It yields the protein CASGALGTQYF.